One sample yielded the 10 T cell receptor beta chains listed below, sequenced in a study of beta chain features in type 1 diabetes. Whole-study results and caveats: All four CD4+ subsets from Type 1 diabetes patients carried moderately but significantly shorter TCRB CDR3s.

The isolated RNA, all of it, was reverse transcribed, so expressed TCRB transcripts were what got sequenced. Sequencing was performed with immunoSEQ multiplex PCR; in TCRdb, only in-frame clones are kept and a portion is missing. The sample has roughly 100,000 clones, over 25% seen once. For these receptors, no antigen is known. Sequenced input: central memory CD4+ T cells from blood. The receptors come from a woman aged 18-35 years with type 1 diabetes.

This chain uses TRBV28 with TRBJ1-2, with 10 bases identical to TRBD1. CDR3 length equals 13 residues. The germline gives CDR1 MDHEN, CDR2 SYDVKM. The J segment lost 6 bases and the V segment lost 4 bases, leaving 2 bases of the junction unmatched. The CDR3 sequence is CASSSDRGNGYTF. CDR3 in DNA: TGTGCCAGCAGTTCGGACAGGGGGAATGGCTACACCTTC.

This clone was counted once. This chain uses TRBV4-3 with TRBJ1-5, with a possible D match to TRBD1 (5 bases). V was shortened by 1 base and J by 7 bases, with 14 bases between the two germline ends. CDR3 length: 15 amino acids. Germline CDR1 reads LGHNA; CDR2 reads YSLEER. CDR3 coding DNA: TGCGCCAGCAGCCAAGGGGTGGGGGGAGGACAGCCCCAGCATTTT. It is translated as CASSQGVGGGQPQHF.

The V call is TRBV7-6, the J call TRBJ2-2; TRBD1 agrees at 8 bases. CDR3 length: 16 amino acids. The junction had 5 bases not matched to a gene; V was cut back by 5 bases and J by 0 bases. Germline V gives CDR1 SGHVS, CDR2 FNYEAQ. The CDR3 DNA reads TGTGCCAGCAGCCTTAGACAGGGGTCGAACACCGGGGAGCTGTTTTTT. Translating gives CASSLRQGSNTGELFF. The complete variable domain, with remaining parts taken from reference TRBV7-6 and TRBJ2-2, reads GAGVSQSPRYKVTKRGQDVALRCDPISGHVSLYWYRQALGQGPEFLTYFNYEAQQDKSGLPNDRFSAERPEGSISTLTIQRTEQRDSAMYRCASSLRQGSNTGELFFGEGSRLTVL.

In this sample, this clone turned up a few times. The chain recombines TRBV5-6 with TRBJ1-2; tentatively, D is TRBD1 (6 bases). The CDR3 runs to 14 residues. V lost 4 bases to trimming and J lost 3 bases, with 13 bases between them. Germline V CDR1 and CDR2: SGHDT, YYEEEE. The chain's CDR3 is CASSRPDSYYGYTF. CDR3 in DNA: TGTGCCAGCAGCCGCCCGGACAGCTACTATGGCTACACCTTC.

A few counts support this clone. CDR3 coding DNA: TGTGCCAGCAATCCAGGGATTTCAACTAATGAAAAACTGTTTTTT. As protein: CASNPGISTNEKLFF. The V and J genes are TRBV2 and TRBJ1-4; perhaps TRBD1 as D (5 bases). This CDR3 comprises 15 residues. CDR1 is SNHLY and CDR2 is FYNNEI in the germline V gene. V was cut by 7 bases and J by 0 bases, with 12 bases left in between.

About this clone: The conserved phenylalanine or tryptophan normally closing the CDR3 is absent here, so this likely arose from a read error. The DNA is omitted, as the CDR3 cannot be located on it reliably, and the CDR3 follows TCRdb's listing. The CDR3: CASSLAKR. The rearrangement uses TRBV7-2 and TRBJ2-2; the table's D call, TRBD2, was not checked against the DNA. The CDR3 numbers 8 amino acids, ends counted. Germline V lookup: CDR1 SGHTA, CDR2 FQGNSA.

There are a few counts of this clone. This rearrangement joins TRBV2 to TRBJ2-1; 14 nucleotides match TRBD2. The CDR3 covers 15 residues. V was clipped by 6 bases and J by 3 bases; unmatched bases: 1. Germline V gives CDR1 SNHLY, CDR2 FYNNEI. This chain's CDR3 is CASRGTSGSYNEQFF. CDR3 sequence (DNA): TGTGCCAGCAGAGGGACTAGCGGGAGCTACAATGAGCAGTTCTTC. Using reference TRBV2 and TRBJ2-1 for the parts outside the CDR3, the full variable domain is EPEVTQTPSHQVTQMGQEVILRCVPISNHLYFYWYRQILGQKVEFLVSFYNNEISEKSEIFDDQFSVERPDGSNFTLKIRSTKLEDSAMYFCASRGTSGSYNEQFFGPGTRLTVL.

The chain couples TRBV30 to TRBJ2-1; 14 bases are shared with TRBD2. The V and J ends lost 0 bases and 9 bases, in that order; junction bases with no gene match: 4. The CDR3 contains 15 residues. CDR1 is GTSNPN, CDR2 SVGIG, per germline (reference sequence). In nucleotides, the CDR3 is TGTGCCTGGAGTGTAGGGACTAGCGGGAGTACTGAGCAGTTCTTC. Amino acids: CAWSVGTSGSTEQFF.

The chain recombines TRBV5-1 with TRBJ2-7; 8 bases fit TRBD1. The germline V gene encodes CDR1 SGHRS and CDR2 YFSETQ. The CDR3 extends over 16 amino acids. Trimming took 0 bases from V and 0 from J; bases not matched to a gene: 5. DNA for the CDR3: TGCGCCAGCAGCTTGGGTGCAACAGGGGGCTCCTACGAGCAGTACTTC. Protein: CASSLGATGGSYEQYF.

This clone was recorded a few times. The chain combines TRBV5-1 with TRBJ2-5; TRBD2 might be the D (5 bases). The CDR3 is made up of 15 amino acids. With 0 bases removed from V and 5 bases from J, the gap between germline ends came to 14 bases. The germline CDR1 and CDR2 sequences are SGHRS and YFSETQ. CDR3 sequence: CASSLGGDPRETQYF. The CDR3 nucleotides are TGCGCCAGCAGCTTGGGGGGAGACCCTCGGGAGACCCAGTACTTC.